The text below deals with one T cell receptor beta chain. Its antigen is unknown. This record comes from a study of graft-versus-host responses after intestinal transplantation. The overall study: Recipients had multivisceral, liver-intestinal, or isolated intestinal transplants. The recipients all started with anti-thymocyte globulin induction and then took tacrolimus and steroids for about three years. Study conclusions and caveats: Levels of circulating GvH clones at their peak were associated with early post-transplant HvG declines. Recipient-marrow GvH clones were detected, some having first appeared in ileum or blood.

Trimming left V 5 bases short and J 8 bases short, with 24 bases between. Germline values: CDR1 GTSNPN, CDR2 SVGIG (reference sequence). This CDR3 has 16 amino acids. Data came from immunoSEQ multiplex PCR; TCRdb stores just in-frame clones and leaves some out. The sample contains more than 85,000 clones, roughly 93% of which appear only once. The sequence was collected from a human donor who received an intestinal transplant. V is TRBV30 and J is TRBJ1-4; D might be TRBD1 (5 bases). This sample comprised unstimulated CD8+ T cells sorted from spleen or lymph node cells, obtained before intestinal transplant. The chain's CDR3 is CAWGSSVGGVKEKLFF. As DNA, the CDR3 is TGTGCCTGGGGCTCATCAGTGGGAGGGGTCAAAGAAAAACTGTTTTTT.